The 3 T cell receptor beta chains reported below all come from one sample, sequenced in a study of shared clonotypes between healthy human individuals. Method: immunoSEQ multiplex PCR; TCRdb's copy keeps in-frame clones and lacks some. Among 1.5 million to 1.9 million clones, about 98% were seen once, and the ten largest hold 0.4% to 0.55%. The source material was naive CD4+ T cells sorted from blood. Subset given: CD45RA+ positively selected. The receptors derive from a man aged 25 to 45 in good health.

The count of this clone is one. The gene calls are TRBV13 and TRBJ2-1; D is possibly TRBD1 (5 bases). Trimming removed 5 bases at V and 7 bases at J, with 30 bases between. There are 19 residues in the CDR3. Germline-derived CDR1 and CDR2 are PRHDT and FYEKMQ (reference sequence). The CDR3 is CASSAAGWSFEQRQNEQFF. In DNA, the CDR3 is TGTGCCAGCAGCGCCGCAGGGTGGTCTTTCGAACAGAGACAGAATGAGCAGTTCTTC.

CDR3 protein: CASSLGGSGMNTEAFF. Written as DNA, the CDR3 is TGTGCCAGCAGCTTAGGGGGGTCCGGGATGAACACTGAAGCTTTCTTT. V and J are TRBV7-6 and TRBJ1-1; tentative D call: TRBD1 (5 bases). Germline CDR1 and CDR2: SGHVS and FNYEAQ. The V end lost 1 base, the J end lost 0 bases, and 12 bases lay between the germline ends. The CDR3 runs to 16 residues. Drawing the rest from reference TRBV7-6 and TRBJ1-1, the complete variable domain is GAGVSQSPRYKVTKRGQDVALRCDPISGHVSLYWYRQALGQGPEFLTYFNYEAQQDKSGLPNDRFSAERPEGSISTLTIQRTEQRDSAMYRCASSLGGSGMNTEAFFGQGTRLTVV.

The genes are TRBV7-2 and TRBJ2-7; D uncertain. Trimming took 4 bases from V and 5 from J, leaving 12 bases between them. Germline CDR1 SGHTA, CDR2 FQGNSA. The CDR3 loop spans 13 amino acids. The CDR3 loop reads CASSSSSSHEQYF. The DNA for the CDR3 is TGTGCCAGCAGCTCTTCTAGTTCCCACGAGCAGTACTTC.